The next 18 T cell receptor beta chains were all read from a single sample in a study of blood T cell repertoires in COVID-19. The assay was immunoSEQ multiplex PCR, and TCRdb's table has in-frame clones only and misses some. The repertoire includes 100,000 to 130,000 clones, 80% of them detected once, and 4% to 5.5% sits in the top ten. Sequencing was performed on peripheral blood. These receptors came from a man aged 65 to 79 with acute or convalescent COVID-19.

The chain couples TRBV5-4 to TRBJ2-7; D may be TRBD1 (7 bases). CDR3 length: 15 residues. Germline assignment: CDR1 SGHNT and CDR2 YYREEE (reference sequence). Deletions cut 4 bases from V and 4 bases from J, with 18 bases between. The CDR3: CASSRLRGELYEQYF. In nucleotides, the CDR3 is TGTGCCAGCAGCCGGCTCAGGGGGGAGCTATACGAGCAGTACTTC.

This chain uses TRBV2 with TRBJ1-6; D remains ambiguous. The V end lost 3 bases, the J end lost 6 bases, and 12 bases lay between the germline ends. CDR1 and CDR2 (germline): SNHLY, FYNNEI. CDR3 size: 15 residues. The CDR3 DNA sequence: TGTGCCAGCAGTGATTCGGGTAAAGGTAATTCACCCCTCCACTTT. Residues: CASSDSGKGNSPLHF.

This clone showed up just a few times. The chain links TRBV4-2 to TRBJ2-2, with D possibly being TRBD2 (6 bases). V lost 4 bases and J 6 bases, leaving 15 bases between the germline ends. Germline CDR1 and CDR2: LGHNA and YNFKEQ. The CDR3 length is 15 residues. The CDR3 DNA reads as TGTGCCAGCAGCCCTCACCGACTAGTCTCCGGGGAGCTGTTTTTT. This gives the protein CASSPHRLVSGELFF.

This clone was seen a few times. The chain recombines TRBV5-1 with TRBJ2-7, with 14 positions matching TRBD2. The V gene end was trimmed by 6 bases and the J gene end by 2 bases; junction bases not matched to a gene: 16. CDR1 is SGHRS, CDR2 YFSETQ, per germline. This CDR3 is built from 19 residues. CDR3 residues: CASTPKFGLAGGRPYEQYF. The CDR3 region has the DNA TGCGCCAGCACTCCTAAATTCGGACTAGCGGGGGGCAGACCCTACGAGCAGTACTTC.

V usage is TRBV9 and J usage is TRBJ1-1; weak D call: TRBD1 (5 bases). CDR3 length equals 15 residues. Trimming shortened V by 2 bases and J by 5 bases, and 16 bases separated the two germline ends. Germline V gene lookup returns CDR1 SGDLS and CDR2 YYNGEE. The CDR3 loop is CASSVDPGWGTEAFF. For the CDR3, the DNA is TGTGCCAGCAGCGTTGACCCAGGGTGGGGTACTGAAGCTTTCTTT.

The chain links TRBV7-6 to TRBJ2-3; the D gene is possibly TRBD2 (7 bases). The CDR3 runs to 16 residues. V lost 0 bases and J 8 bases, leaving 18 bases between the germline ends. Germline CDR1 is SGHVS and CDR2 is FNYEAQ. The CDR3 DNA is TGTGCCAGCAGCTTAGCCGTTTCGGGGGGCAGCGGTACGCAGTATTTT. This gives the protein CASSLAVSGGSGTQYF. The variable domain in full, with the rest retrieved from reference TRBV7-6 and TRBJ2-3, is GAGVSQSPRYKVTKRGQDVALRCDPISGHVSLYWYRQALGQGPEFLTYFNYEAQQDKSGLPNDRFSAERPEGSISTLTIQRTEQRDSAMYRCASSLAVSGGSGTQYFGPGTRLTVL.

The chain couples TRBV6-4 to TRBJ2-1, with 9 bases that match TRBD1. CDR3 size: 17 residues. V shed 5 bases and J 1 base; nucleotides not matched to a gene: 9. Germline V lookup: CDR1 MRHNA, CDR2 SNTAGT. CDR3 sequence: CASSLSGTGFSYNEQFF. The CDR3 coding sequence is TGTGCCAGCAGTCTATCTGGGACAGGGTTTTCCTACAATGAGCAGTTCTTC.

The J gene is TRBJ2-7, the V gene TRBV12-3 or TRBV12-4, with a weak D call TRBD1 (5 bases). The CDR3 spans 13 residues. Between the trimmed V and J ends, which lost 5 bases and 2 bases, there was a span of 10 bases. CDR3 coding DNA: TGTGCCAGCAGTCACGACAGCGCCTACGAGCAGTACTTC. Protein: CASSHDSAYEQYF.

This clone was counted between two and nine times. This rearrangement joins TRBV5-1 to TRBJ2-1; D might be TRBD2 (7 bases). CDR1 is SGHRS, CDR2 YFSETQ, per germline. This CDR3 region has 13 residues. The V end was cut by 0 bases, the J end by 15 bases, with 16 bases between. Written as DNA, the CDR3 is TGCGCCAGCAGCTTGGAGGGGGGGCCCCGTTGGTTCTTC. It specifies CASSLEGGPRWFF.

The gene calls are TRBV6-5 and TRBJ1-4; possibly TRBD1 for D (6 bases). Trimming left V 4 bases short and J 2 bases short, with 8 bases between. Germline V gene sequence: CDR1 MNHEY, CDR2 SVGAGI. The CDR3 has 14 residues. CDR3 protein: CASSLDSTNEKLFF. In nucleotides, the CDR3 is TGTGCCAGCAGTTTGGACAGTACTAATGAAAAACTGTTTTTT.

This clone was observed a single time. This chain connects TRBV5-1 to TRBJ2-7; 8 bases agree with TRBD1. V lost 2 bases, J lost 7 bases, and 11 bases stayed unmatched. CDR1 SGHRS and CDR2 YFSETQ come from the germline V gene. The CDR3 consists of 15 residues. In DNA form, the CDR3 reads TGCGCCAGCAGCTTACAGGGGGGCTCTTTGGGGGAGCAGTACTTC. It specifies CASSLQGGSLGEQYF.

CDR3 nucleotide sequence: TGTGCCAGCAGCTTACGGGGGGCAAGGAATTCACCCCTCCACTTT. This encodes CASSLRGARNSPLHF. The V and J genes are TRBV5-6 and TRBJ1-6, with a possible D match to TRBD1 (6 bases). The CDR3 is 15 amino acids. The V gene lost 2 bases and the J gene lost 7 bases, with 13 bases spanning the gap. In germline, CDR1 is SGHDT, CDR2 YYEEEE.

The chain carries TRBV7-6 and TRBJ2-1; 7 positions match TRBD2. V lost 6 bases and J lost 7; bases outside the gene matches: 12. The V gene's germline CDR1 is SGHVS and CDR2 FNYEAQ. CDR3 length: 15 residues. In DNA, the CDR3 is TGTGCCAGCAGTAAGCGGGGAAGCTCGAATAATGAGCAGTTCTTC. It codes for CASSKRGSSNNEQFF.

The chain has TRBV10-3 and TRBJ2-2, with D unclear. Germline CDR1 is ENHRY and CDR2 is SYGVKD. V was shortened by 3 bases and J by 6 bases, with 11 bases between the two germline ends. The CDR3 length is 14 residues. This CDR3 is CAISELLGPGELFF. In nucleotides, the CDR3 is TGTGCCATCAGTGAACTCCTTGGGCCCGGGGAGCTGTTTTTT.

The CDR3 spells CAISGASNQPQHF. The CDR3 DNA sequence: TGTGCCATCTCAGGGGCTAGCAATCAGCCCCAGCATTTT. V gene TRBV6-6 combines with J gene TRBJ1-5; D may be TRBD1 (6 bases). V was cut by 10 bases and J by 0 bases, with 10 bases left in between. From germline, CDR1 is MNHNY and CDR2 SVGAGI (reference sequence). CDR3 length: 13 amino acids.

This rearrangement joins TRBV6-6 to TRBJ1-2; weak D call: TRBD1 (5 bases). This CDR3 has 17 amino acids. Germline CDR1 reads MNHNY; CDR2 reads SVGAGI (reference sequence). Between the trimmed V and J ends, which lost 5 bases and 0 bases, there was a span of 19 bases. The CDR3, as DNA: TGTGCCAGCAGTCAACCGCGGTTGGGGGGATCTAACTATGGCTACACCTTC. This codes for CASSQPRLGGSNYGYTF.

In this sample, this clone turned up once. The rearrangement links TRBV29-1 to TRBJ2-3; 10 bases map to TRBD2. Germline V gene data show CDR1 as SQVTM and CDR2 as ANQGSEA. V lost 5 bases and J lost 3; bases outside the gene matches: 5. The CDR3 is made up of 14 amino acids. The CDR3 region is CSVQRGGNTDTQYF. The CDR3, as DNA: TGCAGCGTTCAGCGGGGGGGCAATACAGATACGCAGTATTTT.

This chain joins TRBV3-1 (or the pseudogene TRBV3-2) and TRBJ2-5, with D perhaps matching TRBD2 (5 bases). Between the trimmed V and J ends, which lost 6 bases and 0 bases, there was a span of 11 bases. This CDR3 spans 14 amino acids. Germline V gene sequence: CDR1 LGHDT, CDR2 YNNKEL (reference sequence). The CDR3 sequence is CASSRMRDQETQYF. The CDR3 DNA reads TGTGCCAGCAGTCGGATGAGGGACCAAGAGACCCAGTACTTC.